The table lists the clone carrying this T cell receptor beta chain with a few counts. The PCR was carried out with 60 Vbeta primers and 13 Jbeta primers. Clones were sequenced by immunoSEQ multiplex PCR, and TCRdb holds only the in-frame ones, with some missing. The profile covers approximately 220,000 clones, with 75% to 80% appearing a single time and under 2% taken by the ten largest. This sample was included in a study of cytomegalovirus exposure and HLA in healthy donors. With 4 bases removed from V and 1 base from J, the gap between germline ends came to 10 bases. This CDR3 has 15 amino acids. Germline CDR1 SGHDN, CDR2 FVKESK.

The specimen sequenced was PBMCs. The J gene is TRBJ2-2, the V gene TRBV14; D ambiguous. This sequence was found in a young man in good health and CMV-seronegative. The CDR3, as DNA: TGTGCCAGCAGCCGCGGTGCTGGGAACACCGGGGAGCTGTTTTTT. Encoded protein: CASSRGAGNTGELFF.